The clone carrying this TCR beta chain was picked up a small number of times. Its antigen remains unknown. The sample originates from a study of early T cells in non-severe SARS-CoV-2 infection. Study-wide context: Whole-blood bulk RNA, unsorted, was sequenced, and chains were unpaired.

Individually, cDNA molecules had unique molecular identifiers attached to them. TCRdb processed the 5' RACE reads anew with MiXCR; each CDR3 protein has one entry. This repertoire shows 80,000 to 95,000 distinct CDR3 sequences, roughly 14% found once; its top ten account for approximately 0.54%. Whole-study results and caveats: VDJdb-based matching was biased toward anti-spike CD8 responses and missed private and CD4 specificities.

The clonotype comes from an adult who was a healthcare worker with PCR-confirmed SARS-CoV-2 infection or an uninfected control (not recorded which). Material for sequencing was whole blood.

The CDR3 protein is CASSSGKNTEAFF. Here the CDR3 DNA reads TGTGCCAGCAGTTCCGGGAAGAACACTGAAGCTTTCTTT. V gene TRBV6-2 or TRBV6-3 combines with J gene TRBJ1-1; D is unresolved. CDR1 is MNHEY and CDR2 is SVGEGT in the germline V gene. Trimming pared 4 bases from V and 1 base from J, leaving 7 bases between. This CDR3 comprises 13 residues.